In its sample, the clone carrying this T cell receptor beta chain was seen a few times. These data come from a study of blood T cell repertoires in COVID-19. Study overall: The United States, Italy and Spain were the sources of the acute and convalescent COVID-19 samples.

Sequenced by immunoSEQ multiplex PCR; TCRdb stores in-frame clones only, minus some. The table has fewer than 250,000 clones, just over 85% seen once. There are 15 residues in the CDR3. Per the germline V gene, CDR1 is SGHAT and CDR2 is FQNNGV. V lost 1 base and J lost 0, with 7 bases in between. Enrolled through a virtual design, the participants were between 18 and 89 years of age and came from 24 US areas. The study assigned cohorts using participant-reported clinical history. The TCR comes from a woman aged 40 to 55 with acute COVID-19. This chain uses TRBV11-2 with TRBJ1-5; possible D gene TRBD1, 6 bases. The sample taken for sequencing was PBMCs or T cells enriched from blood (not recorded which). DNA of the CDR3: TGTGCCAGCAGCTTAGCGGGACATAGCAATCAGCCCCAGCATTTT. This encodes CASSLAGHSNQPQHF.